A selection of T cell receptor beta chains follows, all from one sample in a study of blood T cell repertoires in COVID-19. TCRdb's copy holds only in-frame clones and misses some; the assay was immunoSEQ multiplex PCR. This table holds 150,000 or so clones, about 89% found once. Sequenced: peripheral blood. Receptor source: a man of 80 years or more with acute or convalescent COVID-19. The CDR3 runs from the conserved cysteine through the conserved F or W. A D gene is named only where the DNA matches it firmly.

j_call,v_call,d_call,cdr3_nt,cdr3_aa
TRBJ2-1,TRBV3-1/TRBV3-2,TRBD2,TGTGCCAGCAGCCCAATTGGTGGACGCCAGCGGGGGCGAGAGCAGTTCTTC,CASSPIGGRQRGREQFF
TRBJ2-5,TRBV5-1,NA,TGCGCCAGCAGCGTCGAGGAGACCCAGTACTTC,CASSVEETQYF
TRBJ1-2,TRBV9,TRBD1,TGTGCCAGCAGCGTCTCATCAGGGGGACAGTACTATGGCTACACCTTC,CASSVSSGGQYYGYTF
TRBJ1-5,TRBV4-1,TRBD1,TGCGCCAGCAGCCGGACAGGAAGCAATCAGCCCCAGCATTTT,CASSRTGSNQPQHF
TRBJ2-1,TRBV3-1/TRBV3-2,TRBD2,TGTGCCAGCAGCCCCGCCGCTAGCGGAGCTTACAATGAGCAGTTCTTC,CASSPAASGAYNEQFF
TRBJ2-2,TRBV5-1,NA,TGCGCCAGCAGCCCGAAGAGGGGGTACGACACCGGGGAGCTGTTTTTT,CASSPKRGYDTGELFF
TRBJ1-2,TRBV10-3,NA,TGTGCCACCTTGACAGATGGCTACACCTTC,CATLTDGYTF
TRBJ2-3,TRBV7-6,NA,TGTGCCAGCAGCTTAGCGCTACTAGCCACAGATACGCAGTATTTT,CASSLALLATDTQYF
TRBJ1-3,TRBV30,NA,TGTGCCTGGGACAGGACTGGAAACACCATATATTTT,CAWDRTGNTIYF
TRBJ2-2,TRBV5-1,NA,TGCGCCAGCAGCTTGCGACTCACGGAGCTGTTTTTT,CASSLRLTELFF